Below, 18 T cell receptor beta chains from the same sample are listed, as sequenced in a study of T cell clones after liver transplantation. Repertoires were generated with immunoSEQ multiplex PCR, while TCRdb's copy carries only in-frame clones and drops some. This repertoire shows about 24,000 clones, more than 65% found once; its top ten account for approximately 3%. Sequenced material: CD4+ T cells from blood, taken before liver transplant. These receptors were collected from a human donor who received a liver transplant.

This clone was counted between two and nine times. V and J are TRBV30 and TRBJ1-5; D call uncertain. The CDR3 runs 14 residues. The V gene's germline CDR1 is GTSNPN and CDR2 SVGIG (reference sequence). V was trimmed by 2 bases and J by 5 bases, leaving 13 bases between them. Written as DNA, the CDR3 is TGTGCCTGGAGTCCTATTTCGGCGGATCAGCCCCAGCATTTT. Residues: CAWSPISADQPQHF.

The chain recombines TRBV23-1 with TRBJ1-4; tentative D call: TRBD1 (5 bases). TRBV23-1 is an open reading frame, and its role is uncertain. This CDR3 spans 20 amino acids. V lost 3 bases, J lost 9 bases, and 32 bases lay in between. CDR3: CASSHPGRDEASWSFQKLFF. Written as DNA, the CDR3 is TGCGCCAGCAGTCACCCAGGACGGGACGAAGCCTCTTGGTCTTTTCAAAAACTGTTTTTT.

This rearrangement joins TRBV25-1 to TRBJ2-3, with D possibly matching TRBD2 (6 bases). Germline values: CDR1 MGHDK, CDR2 SYGVNS. There are 15 residues in the CDR3. V was shortened by 6 bases and J by 3 bases, with 16 bases between the two germline ends. This chain's CDR3 is CASRGGQQRTDTQYF. The CDR3 nucleotides are TGTGCCAGCAGGGGGGGTCAGCAGAGGACAGATACGCAGTATTTT.

V usage is TRBV7-6 and J usage is TRBJ2-3, with D unclear. Per the germline V gene, CDR1 is SGHVS and CDR2 is FNYEAQ. This CDR3 is built from 13 residues. V was shortened by 1 base and J by 4 bases, with 6 bases between the two germline ends. In DNA form, the CDR3 reads TGTGCCAGCAGCTTAGGGAACCCAGATACGCAGTATTTT. Translated: CASSLGNPDTQYF. Filled out from reference TRBV7-6 and TRBJ2-3, the complete variable domain reads GAGVSQSPRYKVTKRGQDVALRCDPISGHVSLYWYRQALGQGPEFLTYFNYEAQQDKSGLPNDRFSAERPEGSISTLTIQRTEQRDSAMYRCASSLGNPDTQYFGPGTRLTVL.

This chain connects TRBV30 to TRBJ2-1; D may match TRBD1 or TRBD2 (5 bases each). Germline V lookup: CDR1 GTSNPN, CDR2 SVGIG (reference sequence). Trimming left V 0 bases short and J 12 bases short, with 12 bases between. This CDR3 has 12 residues. The CDR3 DNA reads TGTGCCTGGAGTGTCGTTGATGGGGGGCAGTTCTTC. The encoded protein is CAWSVVDGGQFF.

This sequence joins TRBV10-1 and TRBJ2-2; 13 bases are shared with TRBD2. Germline CDR1 is WNHNN and CDR2 is SYGVQD (reference sequence). Unmatched junction bases numbered 7, after V lost 3 bases and J lost 0 bases. The CDR3 contains 19 residues. The CDR3: CASSDVAGLAGSNTGELFF. CDR3 DNA: TGCGCCAGCAGTGATGTCGCGGGACTAGCGGGATCGAACACCGGGGAGCTGTTTTTT.

The chain employs TRBV5-6 and TRBJ1-2; possible D gene TRBD1, 5 bases. This CDR3 contains 11 residues. V lost 5 bases to trimming and J lost 4 bases, with 6 bases between them. CDR1 and CDR2 from the germline V gene are SGHDT and YYEEEE. For the CDR3, the DNA is TGTGCCAGCAGTGACAGCTATGGCTACACCTTC. Translation: CASSDSYGYTF.

The J gene is TRBJ2-6, the V gene TRBV7-2, with 7 bases identical to TRBD2. V trimming: 8 bases; J trimming: 0 bases; junction bases outside the gene matches: 10. This CDR3 spans 17 amino acids. CDR1 and CDR2 (germline): SGHTA, FQGNSA. CDR3 sequence: CASQYSGTNSGANVLTF. Written as DNA, the CDR3 is TGTGCCAGCCAATATTCCGGGACTAACTCTGGGGCCAACGTCCTGACTTTC.

V gene TRBV7-8 combines with J gene TRBJ2-3; D is unresolved. CDR1 is SGHVS and CDR2 is FQNEAQ in the germline V gene. CDR3 length: 11 residues. V was cut by 5 bases and J by 3 bases, with 3 bases left in between. The CDR3 nucleotides are TGTGCCAGCAGCCAGACAGATACGCAGTATTTT. Amino acid sequence: CASSQTDTQYF.

This clone is a singleton in its sample. The chain employs TRBV7-2 and TRBJ2-3; TRBD1 might be the D (6 bases). The CDR3 runs 14 residues. The V end lost 3 bases, the J end lost 6 bases, and 13 bases lay between the germline ends. CDR1 and CDR2 (germline): SGHTA, FQGNSA. Here the CDR3 reads CASSLQGRGDTQYF. The CDR3 DNA reads TGTGCCAGCAGCTTGCAGGGGCGTGGGGATACGCAGTATTTT.

The gene calls are TRBV5-1 and TRBJ1-1; no clear D. V was cut by 0 bases and J by 0 bases, with 3 bases left in between. Germline V gene data show CDR1 as SGHRS and CDR2 as YFSETQ. CDR3 length: 13 amino acids. The CDR3 DNA sequence: TGCGCCAGCAGCTTGGGGATGAACACTGAAGCTTTCTTT. It encodes CASSLGMNTEAFF.

CDR3 amino acids: CASSTRLAVNNEQFF. CDR3 coding DNA: TGTGCCAGCAGCACCCGACTAGCGGTGAACAATGAGCAGTTCTTC. The rearrangement joins TRBV11-2 to TRBJ2-1; TRBD2 agrees at 9 bases. The germline V gene has CDR1 SGHAT and CDR2 FQNNGV. The CDR3 has 15 residues. V shed 5 bases and J 5 bases; nucleotides not matched to a gene: 7. The complete variable domain, with remaining parts taken from reference TRBV11-2 and TRBJ2-1, reads EAGVAQSPRYKIIEKRQSVAFWCNPISGHATLYWYQQILGQGPKLLIQFQNNGVVDDSQLPKDRFSAERLKGVDSTLKIQPAKLEDSAVYLCASSTRLAVNNEQFFGPGTRLTVL.

The chain links TRBV13 to TRBJ2-5; D is ambiguous. Trimming removed 6 bases from V and 5 bases from J, with 4 bases in between. Germline CDR1 PRHDT, CDR2 FYEKMQ (reference sequence). The CDR3 is made up of 10 amino acids. CDR3 sequence (DNA): TGTGCCAGCAGTGCGGAGACCCAGTACTTC. Translating gives CASSAETQYF.

This chain links TRBV4-3 with TRBJ1-3, with 10 bases identical to TRBD1. The CDR3 length is 17 residues. V was clipped by 0 bases and J by 4 bases; unmatched bases: 6. CDR1 is LGHNA and CDR2 is YSLEER in the germline V gene. The CDR3 reads CASSQDHGTGAGNTIYF. The CDR3 DNA reads TGCGCCAGCAGCCAAGATCACGGGACAGGGGCAGGAAACACCATATATTTT.

V usage is TRBV7-2 and J usage is TRBJ2-4, with D tentatively TRBD2 (6 bases). Trimming shortened V by 0 bases and J by 3 bases, and 18 bases separated the two germline ends. The length of the CDR3 is 18 residues. Germline CDR1 is SGHTA and CDR2 is FQGNSA. CDR3 sequence: CASSLALAVSRVKNIQYF. The CDR3 DNA follows: TGTGCCAGCAGCTTAGCTTTAGCGGTGTCTAGGGTCAAAAACATTCAGTACTTC.

The J gene is TRBJ1-2, the V gene TRBV7-8, with D perhaps TRBD1 (6 bases). Deletions cut 1 base from V and 8 bases from J, with 17 bases between. CDR1 is SGHVS, CDR2 FQNEAQ, per germline. The CDR3 is 15 amino acids. The CDR3 DNA is TGTGCCAGCAGCTTAGAGGACAGTAGTGTTGAGGGCTACACCTTC. Protein: CASSLEDSSVEGYTF.

The gene calls are TRBV19 and TRBJ2-1, with TRBD2 as a possible D gene (5 bases). The CDR3 spans 16 residues. The ends were cut back, 3 bases at V and 8 bases at J, with 20 bases in the middle. Germline V gene sequence: CDR1 LNHDA, CDR2 SQIVND (reference sequence). The CDR3 DNA follows: TGTGCCAGTAGTATGGACTTTGTAGGAGGCCTGGATGAGCAGTTCTTC. Residues: CASSMDFVGGLDEQFF.

This chain uses TRBV7-9 with TRBJ2-1, with a possible D match to TRBD1 (6 bases). Trimming took 1 base from V and 7 from J, leaving 11 bases between them. The CDR3 is 14 residues long. The V gene's germline CDR1 is SEHNR and CDR2 FQNEAQ (reference sequence). The CDR3 DNA follows: TGTGCCAGCAGCTTAGACGGGACACCTAATGAGCAGTTCTTC. This gives the protein CASSLDGTPNEQFF.